This is a list of T cell receptor beta chains from one sample in a study of regulatory T cells in long-lasting Graves disease. MiXCR was run by TCRdb on the multiplex PCR reads, yielding one entry per CDR3 protein. The data show 350,000 to 500,000 distinct CDR3 sequences, about 15% seen once. These same records also appear under a second study, on T cells in Graves' hyperthyroidism and ophthalmopathy.

Sequenced material: peripheral blood mononuclear cells (PBMCs), taken at new diagnosis, from a patient treated with antithyroid drugs. These receptor sequences come from a woman aged 45-60 years with Graves disease. CDR3s include the opening cysteine and the closing phenylalanine or tryptophan. D genes are given only for firm matches. The size of a clone is reported for some rows only, either as once, few or many, or as a class for expanded clones.

J | D | size | V | CDR3 | DNA
TRBJ2-1 | TRBD2 | many | TRBV7-9 | CASSPSLAGDYNEQFF | TGTGCCAGCAGCCCCTCACTAGCGGGAGACTACAATGAGCAGTTCTTC
TRBJ2-6 | - | many | TRBV7-2 | CASSLGVTASGANVLTF | TGTGCCAGCAGCTTAGGCGTGACAGCCTCTGGGGCCAACGTCCTGACTTTC
TRBJ2-3 | TRBD2 | - | TRBV20-1 | CSARGLAGDEDTQYF | TGCAGTGCTAGAGGACTAGCGGGAGATGAAGATACGCAGTATTTT
TRBJ1-4 | TRBD1 | many | TRBV11-2 | CASAGHGQGWMMFF | TGTGCCAGCGCTGGGCATGGACAGGGATGGATGATGTTTTTT
TRBJ2-7 | - | many | TRBV11-2 | CASTLYMGDLSSYEQYF | TGTGCCAGCACCCTGTATATGGGGGACTTGAGCTCCTACGAGCAGTACTTC
TRBJ1-2 | TRBD1 | many | TRBV30 | CAWSPTGVEGYTF | TGTGCCTGGAGTCCGACAGGGGTTGAAGGCTACACCTTC
TRBJ2-7 | - | few | TRBV7-2 | CASSFSETDYEQYF | TGTGCCAGCAGCTTTTCAGAGACAGACTACGAGCAGTACTTC
TRBJ1-6 | - | few | TRBV7-2 | CASSGPSYNSPLHF | TGTGCCAGCAGCGGACCCTCTTATAATTCACCCCTCCACTTT
TRBJ2-7 | TRBD2 | many | TRBV12-3/TRBV12-4 | CASSSSSGDSYEQYF | TGTGCCAGCAGTTCGTCTAGCGGGGACTCCTACGAGCAGTACTTC
TRBJ2-3 | - | many | TRBV6-5 | CASSYSKRAPGTDTQYF | TGTGCCAGCAGTTACTCTAAGCGGGCGCCAGGCACAGATACGCAGTATTTT
TRBJ1-5 | - | many | TRBV2 | CASSGSGPQHF | TGTGCCAGCAGTGGTTCGGGGCCCCAGCATTTT
TRBJ2-2 | TRBD1 | many | TRBV9 | CASSAIRGDRGNAGELFF | TGTGCCAGCAGCGCGATAAGGGGGGACAGGGGGAACGCCGGGGAGCTGTTTTTT